Following are 7 T cell receptor beta chains from one sample sequenced in a study of blood T cell repertoires in COVID-19. TCRdb's copy holds only in-frame clones and misses some; the assay was immunoSEQ multiplex PCR. The repertoire holds fewer than 130,000 clones, around 80% seen once, with approximately 22% in the top ten. Source material: peripheral blood. All receptors come from a man between 65 and 80 years old with active or convalescent COVID-19.

The genes are TRBV11-2 and TRBJ2-1; 10 bases align to TRBD2. V lost 1 base to trimming and J lost 4 bases; unmatched junction nucleotides: 4. The CDR3 spans 16 residues. Germline-derived CDR1 and CDR2 are SGHAT and FQNNGV. CDR3: CASSLGGSGGYNEQFF. DNA of the CDR3: TGTGCCAGCAGCTTAGGTGGTAGCGGGGGGTACAATGAGCAGTTCTTC.

In nucleotides, the CDR3 is TGTGCCAGCAGCAGGGCGGGAGAGATCACAGATACGCAGTATTTT. As protein: CASSRAGEITDTQYF. This chain connects TRBV5-4 to TRBJ2-3; 7 bases match TRBD2. The CDR3 sequence is 15 residues long. Per germline, CDR1 SGHNT and CDR2 YYREEE (reference sequence). V lost 4 bases to trimming and J lost 2 bases; unmatched junction nucleotides: 7.

This clone has a single count. The rearrangement uses TRBV7-9 and TRBJ1-1; 7 bases agree with TRBD1. Germline trimming cut 5 bases from V and 5 bases from J; bases unmatched to any gene: 8. Germline loops: CDR1 SEHNR, CDR2 FQNEAQ (reference sequence). This CDR3 region has 14 residues. The CDR3 DNA follows: TGTGCCAGCAGCCCCTCGACAGGGAGAACTGAAGCTTTCTTT. This codes for CASSPSTGRTEAFF.

This CDR3 is CASSFLAGASSDEQFF. In nucleotides, the CDR3 is TGTGCCAGCAGCTTCCTAGCGGGGGCCTCTTCGGATGAGCAGTTCTTC. V is TRBV7-8 and J is TRBJ2-1; 10 bases are a match to TRBD2. Germline CDR1 reads SGHVS; CDR2 reads FQNEAQ. V was clipped by 3 bases and J by 8 bases; unmatched bases: 10. The CDR3 has 16 amino acids.

V and J are TRBV5-1 and TRBJ2-1; 7 nucleotides align to TRBD2. Germline CDR1 SGHRS, CDR2 YFSETQ. V dropped 2 bases and J dropped 7; count of bases not matched to a gene: 12. The CDR3 contains 16 residues. For the CDR3, the DNA is TGCGCCAGCAGCTTCTCTGCGGGAGTCTGGGGAAATGAGCAGTTCTTC. Amino acids: CASSFSAGVWGNEQFF.

The chain carries TRBV19 and TRBJ2-2; a possible D gene is TRBD2 (6 bases). The germline gives CDR1 LNHDA, CDR2 SQIVND (reference sequence). Deletions cut 2 bases from V and 6 bases from J, with 13 bases between. CDR3 size: 15 residues. The CDR3 DNA reads as TGTGCCAGTAGTATAAAGACGGGAGCCGCCGGGGAGCTGTTTTTT. It yields the protein CASSIKTGAAGELFF.

This chain joins TRBV19 and TRBJ2-7, with TRBD2 identical over 9 bases. Germline lookup yields CDR1 LNHDA and CDR2 SQIVND (reference sequence). V lost 5 bases, J lost 3 bases, and 11 bases stayed unmatched. The CDR3 is made up of 16 amino acids. The CDR3 nucleotides are TGTGCCAGTAGTGGGGAGCGGGGGGAAAAATTCTACGAGCAGTACTTC. Protein product: CASSGERGEKFYEQYF.